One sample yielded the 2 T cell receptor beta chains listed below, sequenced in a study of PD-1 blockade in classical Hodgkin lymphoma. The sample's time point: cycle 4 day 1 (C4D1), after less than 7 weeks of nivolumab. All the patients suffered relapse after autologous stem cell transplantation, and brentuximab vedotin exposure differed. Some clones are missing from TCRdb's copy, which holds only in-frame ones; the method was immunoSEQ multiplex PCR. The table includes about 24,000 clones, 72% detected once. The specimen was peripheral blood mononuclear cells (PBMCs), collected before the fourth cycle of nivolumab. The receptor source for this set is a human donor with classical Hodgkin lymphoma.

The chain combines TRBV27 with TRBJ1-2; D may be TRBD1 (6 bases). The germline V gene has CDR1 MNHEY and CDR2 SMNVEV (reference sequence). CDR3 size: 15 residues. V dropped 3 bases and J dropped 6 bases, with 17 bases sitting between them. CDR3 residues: CASSFRDNRLNGYTF. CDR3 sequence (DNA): TGTGCCAGCAGTTTCCGGGACAATAGATTGAATGGCTACACCTTC.

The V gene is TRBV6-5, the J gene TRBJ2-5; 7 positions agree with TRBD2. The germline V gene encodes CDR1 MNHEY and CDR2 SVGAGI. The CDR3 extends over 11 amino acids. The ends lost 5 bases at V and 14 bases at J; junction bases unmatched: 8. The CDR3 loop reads CASSTGLVSYF. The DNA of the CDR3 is TGTGCCAGCAGTACCGGACTAGTGAGTTACTTC.